Detailed here is one TCR beta chain. The antigen remains undetermined. 5' RACE that incorporated UMI labels was used to prepare the TRB cDNA libraries. TCRdb reprocessed the 5' RACE reads and keeps a single row for each CDR3 protein, giving no DNA. In total, the table holds 70,000 to 95,000 distinct CDR3 sequences. This entry comes from a study of CXCR3-negative and CXCR3-positive naive CD8 T cells. Study-wide results and caveats: The majority of assays used fresh PBMCs, and CXCR3 expression partially decreased after cryopreservation. A higher hydrophobicity marked the TRB CDR3s of CXCR3-positive naive cells versus CXCR3-negative naive cells. For memory CD8+ cells diversity was much lower, but both naive subsets had comparably high diversity.

The CDR3 consists of 13 residues. The germline V gene has CDR1 DFQATT and CDR2 SNEGSKA (reference sequence). Naive CD8+ T cells showed a CD45RO-CCR7+CD27+CD95- phenotype. The chain carries TRBV20-1 and TRBJ2-7. The clonotype was recovered from a human donor in good health. Some clones in this sample may be carry-over from other donors' samples. The specimen was naive CXCR3- CD8+ T cells from blood. Subset indicated: CD45RO-CCR7+CD27+CD95- naive CD8+ T cells lacking CXCR3 (TNR3-). The CDR3 here is CSAEEQGSYEQYF.